This TCR beta chain was recorded in a study of OX40 agonist ivuxolimab in advanced cancers. For the study at large: Ivuxolimab, an agonistic anti-OX40 (CD134) antibody, was given to patients. Study-level findings and limits: More expanded clones were found, on average, in CD8+ than in CD4+ T cells. Both CD4+ and CD8+ T cell populations in blood had undergone clonal expansion by week 6 at 0.1 to 3.0 mg/kg.

The table came from immunoSEQ multiplex PCR; TCRdb's copy has only in-frame clones and leaves some out. The table shows about 88,000 clones, with around 85% occurring only once. The CDR3 has 16 residues. Germline-derived CDR1 and CDR2 are SGHTA and FQGNSA. V was clipped by 3 bases and J by 2 bases, with 16 bases between them. A note on this clone: Its antigen is currently unknown.

This sequence joins TRBV7-2 and TRBJ1-2; D is perhaps TRBD1 (6 bases). The sample in question was CD4+ or CD8+ T cells sorted from blood, obtained in a trial of the OX40 agonist ivuxolimab. The receptor was derived from an adult with an advanced solid tumor such as melanoma, head and neck, liver or kidney cancer. CDR3 coding DNA: TGTGCCAGCAGCTTTAACTCGGGGGGCCTAAACTATGGCTACACCTTC. Its protein is CASSFNSGGLNYGYTF.